One and the same sample provided the 9 T cell receptor beta chains below, sequenced in a study of OX40 agonist ivuxolimab in advanced cancers. Data came from immunoSEQ multiplex PCR; TCRdb stores just in-frame clones and leaves some out. The sample yields tens of thousands of clones, 84% seen once. The sequenced sample was CD4+ or CD8+ T cells sorted from blood, obtained in a trial of the OX40 agonist ivuxolimab. These receptors all come from an adult with an advanced solid tumor such as melanoma, head and neck, liver or kidney cancer.

In DNA form, the CDR3 reads TGTGCCAGCAGTCCAAGGCTTCCTAACTATGGCTACACCTTC. Amino acids: CASSPRLPNYGYTF. The chain is built from TRBV28 and TRBJ1-2, with unresolved D. CDR1 and CDR2 from the germline V gene are MDHEN and SYDVKM. The CDR3 is 14 amino acids. V was clipped by 5 bases and J by 0 bases, with 10 bases between them.

The chain combines TRBV9 with TRBJ1-1; 7 bases are a match to TRBD1. CDR1 and CDR2 (germline): SGDLS, YYNGEE. The ends lost 3 bases at V and 4 bases at J; junction bases unmatched: 9. The CDR3 has 15 amino acids. The CDR3, as DNA: TGTGCCAGCAGCGAGATGACAGGGTTTAGCACTGAAGCTTTCTTT. Translation: CASSEMTGFSTEAFF.

This chain links TRBV4-1 with TRBJ2-5, with D unresolved. The J call is in doubt because the DNA end fits TRBJ2-7 better. The V gene's germline CDR1 is MGHRA and CDR2 YSYEKL. This CDR3 region has 14 residues. Written as DNA, the CDR3 is TGCGCCAGCAGCCAAGTTCAACTAAACTACGAGCAGTACTTC. Encoded protein: CASSQVQLNYEQYF.

The V and J genes are TRBV7-9 and TRBJ2-1; the match to TRBD1 covers 9 bases. With V trimmed by 3 bases and J by 8 bases, 5 bases remained unmatched. The CDR3 sequence is 14 residues long. The germline V gene has CDR1 SEHNR and CDR2 FQNEAQ (reference sequence). The CDR3 nucleotides are TGTGCCAGCAGCTTGGGGACAGGGATTTATGAGCAGTTCTTC. Translating it yields CASSLGTGIYEQFF.

The chain joins TRBV2 to TRBJ2-5, with TRBD2 matching over 11 bases. The trim removed 6 bases at V and 3 bases at J, leaving 9 bases unmatched. Germline CDR1 and CDR2: SNHLY and FYNNEI. The CDR3 totals 16 residues. The DNA for the CDR3 is TGTGCCAGCAGAGTAAACCCGGGACTAGCGGAAGAGACCCAGTACTTC. It yields the protein CASRVNPGLAEETQYF. Full variable domain (outside the CDR3, taken from reference TRBV2 and TRBJ2-5): EPEVTQTPSHQVTQMGQEVILRCVPISNHLYFYWYRQILGQKVEFLVSFYNNEISEKSEIFDDQFSVERPDGSNFTLKIRSTKLEDSAMYFCASRVNPGLAEETQYFGPGTRLLVL.

This clone was seen ten or more times. Relative to the germline gene, one junction end is altered; a read error may explain this. The gene calls are TRBV28 and TRBJ1-2; TRBD1 matches 9 bases. Looked up from germline, CDR1 is MDHEN and CDR2 is SYDVKM. The CDR3 consists of 15 residues. This chain's CDR3 is CASSLPTGTGSQPLF. The CDR3, as DNA: TGTGCCAGCAGTTTACCGACCGGGACAGGGTCCCAGCCCCTCTTC.

The rearrangement uses TRBV19 and TRBJ2-5; TRBD2 matches 7 bases. The J call may be wrong; the DNA end is better matched by TRBJ2-7. Germline assignment: CDR1 LNHDA and CDR2 SQIVND (reference sequence). The CDR3 has 15 residues. CDR3 region: CASSISGRAFHEQYF. Here the CDR3 DNA reads TGTGCCAGTAGTATTTCGGGGAGGGCCTTCCACGAGCAGTACTTC.

The V gene is TRBV9, the J gene TRBJ2-5; possibly TRBD1 for D (6 bases). Germline lookup yields CDR1 SGDLS and CDR2 YYNGEE. This CDR3 has 14 residues. The V end was cut by 3 bases, the J end by 0 bases, with 9 bases between. CDR3 nucleotide sequence: TGTGCCAGCAGCGCTAGGACAGACCAAGAGACCCAGTACTTC. This codes for CASSARTDQETQYF.

This clone was observed a few times. The V and J genes are TRBV6-1 and TRBJ2-3; 8 bases match TRBD1. The J segment lost 4 bases and the V segment lost 1 base, leaving 4 bases of the junction unmatched. From germline, CDR1 is MNHNS and CDR2 SASEGT. This CDR3 has 15 amino acids. CDR3 sequence reads: CASSEGRTGSDTQYF. The DNA for the CDR3 is TGTGCCAGCAGTGAAGGAAGGACAGGGTCAGATACGCAGTATTTT.